These T cell receptor beta chains were read from a single sample in a study of blood T cell repertoires in COVID-19. Measured with immunoSEQ multiplex PCR; TCRdb has only the in-frame clones, and not every one. The data hold hundreds of thousands of clones, with roughly nine tenths observed a single time. The sequenced sample was PBMCs or T cells enriched from blood (not recorded which). These receptor sequences come from a man aged 30 to 39 who had recovered from COVID-19. Both conserved end residues are part of each CDR3. The order of the fields is J gene, V gene, D gene, clone size, CDR3 DNA, CDR3 protein. D genes are given only for firm matches. Clone size, where shown, is once, few, many, or a class for clones that have expanded.

J gene: TRBJ2-1
V gene: TRBV29-1
D gene: TRBD2
clone size: once
CDR3 DNA: TGCAGCGTGGGACTAGCCCGGGGTGAGCAGTTCTTC
CDR3 protein: CSVGLARGEQFF

J gene: TRBJ1-1
V gene: TRBV20-1
D gene: NA
clone size: NA
CDR3 DNA: TGCAGTGCTAGTCTTAATCTCCCCAGTGAAGCTTTCTTT
CDR3 protein: CSASLNLPSEAFF

J gene: TRBJ1-5
V gene: TRBV19
D gene: NA
clone size: NA
CDR3 DNA: TGTGCCAGTAGTATCGGGTTCTTTCAGCCCCAGCATTTT
CDR3 protein: CASSIGFFQPQHF

J gene: TRBJ2-7
V gene: TRBV4-2
D gene: TRBD2
clone size: NA
CDR3 DNA: TGTGCCAGCAGCTTAGGGGACTATTACGAGCAGTACTTC
CDR3 protein: CASSLGDYYEQYF

J gene: TRBJ2-5
V gene: TRBV5-1
D gene: TRBD2
clone size: few
CDR3 DNA: TGCGCCAGCAGCCTGACACGGAGACTAGCCATCGACATAGAGACCCAGTACTTC
CDR3 protein: CASSLTRRLAIDIETQYF

J gene: TRBJ2-1
V gene: TRBV14
D gene: NA
clone size: NA
CDR3 DNA: TGTGCCAGCAGCCAAGATCGGAGACGCTCCTACAATGAGCAGTTCTTC
CDR3 protein: CASSQDRRRSYNEQFF

J gene: TRBJ2-7
V gene: TRBV5-1
D gene: NA
clone size: NA
CDR3 DNA: TGCGCCAGCAGCCAGGGACAGGGGAAGGTTTTGCGGGAGGGCTTCTACGAGCAGTACTTC
CDR3 protein: CASSQGQGKVLREGFYEQYF

J gene: TRBJ1-3
V gene: TRBV3-1/TRBV3-2
D gene: NA
clone size: NA
CDR3 DNA: TGTGCCAGCAGCCATCTGGCAGGTGGGAACACCATATATTTT
CDR3 protein: CASSHLAGGNTIYF

J gene: TRBJ2-7
V gene: TRBV11-2
D gene: TRBD1
clone size: NA
CDR3 DNA: TGTGCCAGCAGCAAAACGACAGGGACAGGGTACGAGCAGTACTTC
CDR3 protein: CASSKTTGTGYEQYF

J gene: TRBJ2-7
V gene: TRBV28
D gene: NA
clone size: NA
CDR3 DNA: TGTGCCAGCAGTTTGACGGACAGCAAGTACGAGCAGTACTTC
CDR3 protein: CASSLTDSKYEQYF

J gene: TRBJ1-1
V gene: TRBV30
D gene: NA
clone size: NA
CDR3 DNA: TGTGCCTGGAGTGGAGTGGGGAGGACTGAAGCTTTCTTT
CDR3 protein: CAWSGVGRTEAFF

J gene: TRBJ2-5
V gene: TRBV29-1
D gene: TRBD1
clone size: once
CDR3 DNA: TGCAGCGTAGGGACAGGGGGCGCGAGAGGAGAGACCCAGTACTTC
CDR3 protein: CSVGTGGARGETQYF

J gene: TRBJ1-6
V gene: TRBV6-5
D gene: TRBD1
clone size: NA
CDR3 DNA: TGTGCCAGCAGGTTGCCGGGACAGGGAAGTCCACCCCTCCACTTT
CDR3 protein: CASRLPGQGSPPLHF

J gene: TRBJ2-3
V gene: TRBV28
D gene: TRBD1
clone size: NA
CDR3 DNA: TGTGCCAGCAGGCCCCCCCAGGGGGTCGCAGATACGCAGTATTTT
CDR3 protein: CASRPPQGVADTQYF

J gene: TRBJ2-1
V gene: TRBV2
D gene: TRBD2
clone size: NA
CDR3 DNA: TGTGCCAGCAGTGGGACTAGCGGGGGACTTTGGGATGAGCAGTTCTTC
CDR3 protein: CASSGTSGGLWDEQFF

J gene: TRBJ1-5
V gene: TRBV7-2
D gene: NA
clone size: NA
CDR3 DNA: TGTGCCAGCAGCTCGGTCGTGGCAGGTCAGCCCCAGCATTTT
CDR3 protein: CASSSVVAGQPQHF

J gene: TRBJ1-2
V gene: TRBV3-1/TRBV3-2
D gene: TRBD1
clone size: few
CDR3 DNA: TGTGCCAGCAGCCAGGGGACAGGCGCTACTGGCTACACCTTC
CDR3 protein: CASSQGTGATGYTF

J gene: TRBJ1-1
V gene: TRBV11-2
D gene: NA
clone size: once
CDR3 DNA: TGTGCCAGCAGCGCGATATCGAACACTGAAGCTTTCTTT
CDR3 protein: CASSAISNTEAFF

J gene: TRBJ1-4
V gene: TRBV24-1
D gene: TRBD1
clone size: NA
CDR3 DNA: TGTGCCCGGTCCCCTGGGACAGAGCGTAATGAAAAACTGTTTTTT
CDR3 protein: CARSPGTERNEKLFF

J gene: TRBJ2-7
V gene: TRBV15
D gene: NA
clone size: once
CDR3 DNA: TGTGCCACCAGCCACAGGTCCTACGAGCAGTACTTC
CDR3 protein: CATSHRSYEQYF

J gene: TRBJ1-1
V gene: TRBV28
D gene: NA
clone size: NA
CDR3 DNA: TGTGCCAGCAGTTTGTATCGCGAGTCTTTCTTT
CDR3 protein: CASSLYRESFF

J gene: TRBJ2-3
V gene: TRBV6-5
D gene: TRBD1
clone size: NA
CDR3 DNA: TGTGCCAGCAGACTGACAGGGGCCAGCACAGATACGCAGTATTTT
CDR3 protein: CASRLTGASTDTQYF

J gene: TRBJ1-2
V gene: TRBV6-5
D gene: TRBD1
clone size: NA
CDR3 DNA: TGTGCCAGCAAACAAGGACAGGACAGTATTGGCTACACCTTC
CDR3 protein: CASKQGQDSIGYTF

J gene: TRBJ2-5
V gene: TRBV4-1
D gene: TRBD2
clone size: NA
CDR3 DNA: TGCGCCAGCAGCCACCCCGGGACTAGCGGGAGGGAGACCCAGTACTTC
CDR3 protein: CASSHPGTSGRETQYF

J gene: TRBJ1-2
V gene: TRBV27
D gene: NA
clone size: NA
CDR3 DNA: TGTGCCAGCAGTTTTACGGGGGGCTATGGCTACACCTTC
CDR3 protein: CASSFTGGYGYTF

J gene: TRBJ2-7
V gene: TRBV24-1
D gene: TRBD1
clone size: NA
CDR3 DNA: TGTGCCACCAGTGATCGGGCAGGGGGAGCTCTCGACGAGCAGTACTTC
CDR3 protein: CATSDRAGGALDEQYF

J gene: TRBJ1-1
V gene: TRBV5-6
D gene: NA
clone size: NA
CDR3 DNA: TGTGCCAGCAGCTGGGGGCAGGAAGCTTTCTTT
CDR3 protein: CASSWGQEAFF

J gene: TRBJ2-3
V gene: TRBV19
D gene: TRBD2
clone size: NA
CDR3 DNA: TGTGCCAGTCTCCCCCGGGGGGACGGAGTCACAGATACGCAGTATTTT
CDR3 protein: CASLPRGDGVTDTQYF

J gene: TRBJ1-1
V gene: TRBV30
D gene: TRBD1
clone size: NA
CDR3 DNA: TGTGCCTGGAAGCGGCCAGGGGGCGGGCACACTGAAGCTTTCTTT
CDR3 protein: CAWKRPGGGHTEAFF

J gene: TRBJ2-1
V gene: TRBV7-6
D gene: TRBD1
clone size: NA
CDR3 DNA: TGTGCCAGCAGCTTGGGTACAGGGGTCGGCTCCTACAATGAGCAGTTCTTC
CDR3 protein: CASSLGTGVGSYNEQFF

J gene: TRBJ1-2
V gene: TRBV28
D gene: NA
clone size: NA
CDR3 DNA: TGTGCCTCCGGGACTCCCTTTAAGGGTGCTAACTATGGCTACACCTTC
CDR3 protein: CASGTPFKGANYGYTF

J gene: TRBJ1-5
V gene: TRBV28
D gene: NA
clone size: NA
CDR3 DNA: TGTGCCAGCAGTTTAGGAGGGGAGGGTAGGAAGCCCCAGCATTTT
CDR3 protein: CASSLGGEGRKPQHF

J gene: TRBJ2-3
V gene: TRBV13
D gene: TRBD2
clone size: NA
CDR3 DNA: TGTGCCAGCAGTTATCGGACTAGCGGGATTAGCGCAGATACGCAGTATTTT
CDR3 protein: CASSYRTSGISADTQYF

J gene: TRBJ2-1
V gene: TRBV27
D gene: TRBD2
clone size: few
CDR3 DNA: TGTGCCAGCAGTGTGACTAGCGGGAGCCCCAATGAGCAGTTCTTC
CDR3 protein: CASSVTSGSPNEQFF

J gene: TRBJ2-5
V gene: TRBV10-3
D gene: NA
clone size: NA
CDR3 DNA: TGTGCCATCAGTGAATCCTCAGGACAGCCACAAGAGACCCAGTACTTC
CDR3 protein: CAISESSGQPQETQYF

J gene: TRBJ2-3
V gene: TRBV3-1/TRBV3-2
D gene: TRBD2
clone size: NA
CDR3 DNA: TGTGCCAGCAGCCTCCCGGGACTAGCGGGAGGTGCAGATACGCAGTATTTT
CDR3 protein: CASSLPGLAGGADTQYF

J gene: TRBJ2-1
V gene: TRBV7-6
D gene: TRBD2
clone size: few
CDR3 DNA: TGTGCCAGCAGCTTATGGCGGGAGGAACACAATGAGCAGTTCTTC
CDR3 protein: CASSLWREEHNEQFF